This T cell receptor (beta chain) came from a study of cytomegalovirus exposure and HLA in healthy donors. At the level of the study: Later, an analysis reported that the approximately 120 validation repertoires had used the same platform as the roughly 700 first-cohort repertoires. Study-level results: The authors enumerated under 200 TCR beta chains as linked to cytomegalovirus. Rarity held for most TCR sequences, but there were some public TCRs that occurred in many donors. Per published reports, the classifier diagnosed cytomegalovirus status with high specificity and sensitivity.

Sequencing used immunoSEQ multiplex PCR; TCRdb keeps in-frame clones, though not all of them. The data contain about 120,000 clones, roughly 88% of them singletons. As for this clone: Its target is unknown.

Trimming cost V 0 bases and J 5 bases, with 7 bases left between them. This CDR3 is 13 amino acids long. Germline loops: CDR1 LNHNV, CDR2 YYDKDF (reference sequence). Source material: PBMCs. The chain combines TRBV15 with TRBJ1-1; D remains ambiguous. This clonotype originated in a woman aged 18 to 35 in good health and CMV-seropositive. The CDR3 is CATSRDIATEAFF. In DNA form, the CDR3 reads TGTGCCACCAGCAGAGATATAGCGACTGAAGCTTTCTTT.